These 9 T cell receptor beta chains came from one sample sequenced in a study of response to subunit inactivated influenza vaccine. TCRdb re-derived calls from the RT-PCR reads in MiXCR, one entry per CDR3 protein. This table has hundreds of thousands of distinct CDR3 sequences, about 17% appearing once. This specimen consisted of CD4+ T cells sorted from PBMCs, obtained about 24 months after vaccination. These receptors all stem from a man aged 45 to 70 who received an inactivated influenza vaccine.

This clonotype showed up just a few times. The CDR3 nucleotides read TGTGCCAGCAGCTCACAGTCCGGTGGGGAGCTGTTTTTT. As protein: CASSSQSGGELFF. This sequence joins TRBV7-2 and TRBJ2-2; D unclear. V shed 4 bases and J shed 8 bases, with 11 bases lying between them. This CDR3 has 13 residues. CDR1 SGHTA and CDR2 FQGNSA come from the germline V gene. The variable domain in full, completed from reference TRBV7-2 and TRBJ2-2, reads GAGVSQSPSNKVTEKGKDVELRCDPISGHTALYWYRQSLGQGLEFLIYFQGNSAPDKSGLPSDRFSAERTGGSVSTLTIQRTQQEDSAVYLCASSSQSGGELFFGEGSRLTVL.

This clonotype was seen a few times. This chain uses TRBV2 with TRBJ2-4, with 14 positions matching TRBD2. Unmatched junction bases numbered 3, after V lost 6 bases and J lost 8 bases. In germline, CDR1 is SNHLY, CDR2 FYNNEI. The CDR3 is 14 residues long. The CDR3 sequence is CASRRLAGGDIQYF. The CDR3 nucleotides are TGTGCCAGCAGACGACTAGCGGGAGGGGACATTCAGTACTTC.

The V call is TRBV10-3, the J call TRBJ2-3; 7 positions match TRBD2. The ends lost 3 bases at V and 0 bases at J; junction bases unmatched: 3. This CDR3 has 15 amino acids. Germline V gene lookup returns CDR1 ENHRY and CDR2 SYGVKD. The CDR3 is CAISDPSGSTDTQYF. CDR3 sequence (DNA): TGTGCCATCAGTGACCCTAGCGGTAGCACAGATACGCAGTATTTT.

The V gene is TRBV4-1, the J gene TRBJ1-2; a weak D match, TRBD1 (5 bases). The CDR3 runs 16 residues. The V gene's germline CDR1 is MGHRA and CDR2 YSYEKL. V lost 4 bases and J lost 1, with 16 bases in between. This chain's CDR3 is CASSPDSGPSNYGYTF. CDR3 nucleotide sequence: TGCGCCAGCAGCCCAGATTCGGGGCCTAGTAACTATGGCTACACCTTC.

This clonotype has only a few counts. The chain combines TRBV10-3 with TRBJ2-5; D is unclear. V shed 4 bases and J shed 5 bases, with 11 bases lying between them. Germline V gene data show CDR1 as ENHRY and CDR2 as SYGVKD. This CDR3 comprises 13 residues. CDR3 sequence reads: CAISGADGETQYF. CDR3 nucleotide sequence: TGTGCCATCAGTGGAGCCGACGGGGAGACCCAGTACTTC.

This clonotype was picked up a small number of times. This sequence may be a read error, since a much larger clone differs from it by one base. CDR3 sequence reads: CASTPSVGTQYF. CDR3 DNA: TGTGCCAGCACCCCCTCGGTAGGTACGCAGTATTTT. This chain joins TRBV12-3 or TRBV12-4 and TRBJ2-3, with D unresolved. The ends were cut back, 7 bases at V and 8 bases at J, with 13 bases in the middle. This CDR3 contains 12 residues.

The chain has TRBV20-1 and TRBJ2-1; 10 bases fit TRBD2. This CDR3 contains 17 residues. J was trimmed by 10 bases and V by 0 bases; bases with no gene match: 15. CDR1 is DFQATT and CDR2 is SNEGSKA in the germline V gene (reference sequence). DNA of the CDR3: TGCAGTGCTAGAGATCCCGAATCAGCGGGGGGGCCGAGAGAGCAGTTCTTC. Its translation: CSARDPESAGGPREQFF.

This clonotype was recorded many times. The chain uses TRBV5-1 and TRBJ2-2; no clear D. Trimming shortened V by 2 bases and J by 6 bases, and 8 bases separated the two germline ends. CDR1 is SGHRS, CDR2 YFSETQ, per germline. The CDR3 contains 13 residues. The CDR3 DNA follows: TGCGCCAGCAGCTTTAATCCGGCCGGGGAGCTGTTTTTT. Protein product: CASSFNPAGELFF.

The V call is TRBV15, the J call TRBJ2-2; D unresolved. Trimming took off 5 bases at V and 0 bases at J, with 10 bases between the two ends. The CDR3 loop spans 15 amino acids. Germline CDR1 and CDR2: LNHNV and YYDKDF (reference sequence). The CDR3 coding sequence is TGTGCCACCAGCTTTGTACGCGCGAACACCGGGGAGCTGTTTTTT. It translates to CATSFVRANTGELFF. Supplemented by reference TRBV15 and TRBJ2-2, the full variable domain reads DAMVIQNPRYQVTQFGKPVTLSCSQTLNHNVMYWYQQKSSQAPKLLFHYYDKDFNNEADTPDNFQSRRPNTSFCFLDIRSPGLGDTAMYLCATSFVRANTGELFFGEGSRLTVL.